The clone carrying this TCR beta chain is termed medium-sized. What it recognizes is unknown. This sample is part of a study of HIV-infected patients and healthy controls. No cell fractionation was done, so the repertoire covers all unsorted peripheral blood T cells. Alpha and beta constant-region primers primed reverse transcription of approximately 0.55 ug RNA. Using multiplexing indices, alpha and beta chain libraries were generated apart by chain-specific third strand synthesis. A 5' RACE adapter with a random hexamer and the SP2 primer site was joined to cDNA. In TCRdb, the 5' RACE reads were re-called with MiXCR into one record per CDR3 protein. The sample contains about 10,000 distinct CDR3 sequences, under 6.5% of which appear only once. This CDR3 comprises 13 residues. With 3 bases clipped from V and 5 bases from J, the junction kept 6 bases outside the gene matches. CDR1 GTSNPN and CDR2 SVGIG come from the germline V gene (reference sequence).

Regarding the study as a whole: Significantly higher mean Gini indices appeared in HIV-infected repertoires, possibly reflecting oligoclonality.

This clonotype originated in an adult in good health. This chain links TRBV30 with TRBJ2-5, with 7 positions matching TRBD2. The specimen was blood. In DNA form, the CDR3 reads TGTGCCTGGAGCCGAGCGGGGTACGAGACCCAGTACTTC. Its translation is CAWSRAGYETQYF.